One sample yielded the 4 T cell receptor beta chains listed below, sequenced in a study of blood T cell repertoires in COVID-19. TCRdb keeps only in-frame clones here, not all; method: immunoSEQ multiplex PCR. The data show 80,000 to 100,000 clones, with about 77% seen just once and 15% to 20% held by the top ten. The sequenced sample was peripheral blood. The receptors derive from a human donor in a cohort sampled during active COVID-19.

The rearrangement links TRBV5-1 to TRBJ2-1, with D maybe TRBD1 (7 bases). The CDR3 is made up of 15 amino acids. V lost 3 bases and J 7 bases, leaving 17 bases between the germline ends. CDR1 is SGHRS, CDR2 YFSETQ, per germline. CDR3 in amino acids: CASSWGDRLHNEQFF. The CDR3 bases are TGCGCCAGCAGCTGGGGGGACAGACTCCATAATGAGCAGTTCTTC.

This chain joins TRBV7-6 and TRBJ1-2; 11 bases are shared with TRBD1. The CDR3 length is 14 residues. The J segment lost 8 bases and the V segment lost 5 bases, leaving 7 bases of the junction unmatched. The germline V gene encodes CDR1 SGHVS and CDR2 FNYEAQ. The CDR3 DNA reads as TGTGCCAGCAGCGAGAGGGACAGGGGGGCCGGCTACACCTTC. It yields the protein CASSERDRGAGYTF.

This clone has just a few counts. This sequence joins TRBV5-1 and TRBJ1-1; D call uncertain. V lost 2 bases, J lost 0 bases, and 8 bases lay in between. The V gene's germline CDR1 is SGHRS and CDR2 YFSETQ. The CDR3 consists of 14 residues. The CDR3 nucleotides read TGCGCCAGCAGCTTAGAGGGCATGAACACTGAAGCTTTCTTT. Translation gives CASSLEGMNTEAFF.

The chain joins TRBV25-1 to TRBJ1-6; D might be TRBD1 (5 bases). The ends were cut back, 3 bases at V and 4 bases at J, with 7 bases in the middle. Germline V CDR1 and CDR2: MGHDK, SYGVNS. The CDR3 length is 14 residues. The CDR3 coding sequence is TGTGCCAGCAGTGACGGGGGATATAATTCACCCCTCCACTTT. Translated, it gives CASSDGGYNSPLHF.